Presented here are 27 T cell receptor beta chains from one specimen sequenced in a study of shared clonotypes between healthy human individuals (dated by TCRdb to between 2020 and 2021). Libraries came from the immunoSEQ multiplex PCR assay. TCRdb provides this immuneACCESS table in a form limited to in-frame rearrangements. Some clones are lacking; in checked studies, under half of them reflect an unresolved V gene, and why the rest are absent is not known. The sample table lists about 1.5 million clones, 95% to 99% of them with a count of one. The top ten clonotypes cover approximately 0.44% of the sample. Sequencing was done on a sample of naive CD4+ T cells sorted from blood. Sample cell subset or site, as interpreted from the label and publication: CD45RA+ positively selected. The source of these receptors is a man aged 30 to 39 in good health.

The chain carries TRBV5-6 and TRBJ2-3; D not certain. The V gene's germline CDR1 is SGHDT and CDR2 YYEEEE. The CDR3 is 13 residues long. V was trimmed by 1 base and J by 4 bases, leaving 7 bases between them. Here the CDR3 DNA reads TGTGCCAGCAGCTTGCCTTTTCCAGATACGCAGTATTTT. It translates to CASSLPFPDTQYF.

The CDR3 DNA reads TGTGCCAGCTCCACCCCAAAATTAATCTACGAGCAGTACTTC. Translating it yields CASSTPKLIYEQYF. The chain uses TRBV11-2 and TRBJ2-7; no clear D. Trimming took off 8 bases at V and 3 bases at J, with 17 bases between the two ends. This CDR3 is built from 14 residues. The V gene's germline CDR1 is SGHAT and CDR2 FQNNGV. Full variable domain (outside the CDR3, taken from reference TRBV11-2 and TRBJ2-7): EAGVAQSPRYKIIEKRQSVAFWCNPISGHATLYWYQQILGQGPKLLIQFQNNGVVDDSQLPKDRFSAERLKGVDSTLKIQPAKLEDSAVYLCASSTPKLIYEQYFGPGTRLTVT.

V is TRBV11-2 and J is TRBJ2-7, with D perhaps TRBD1 (6 bases). CDR1 and CDR2 from the germline V gene are SGHAT and FQNNGV. The CDR3 spans 15 residues. V dropped 1 base and J dropped 2 bases, with 12 bases sitting between them. The CDR3 loop is CASSLVTRGTYEQYF. For the CDR3, the DNA is TGTGCCAGCAGCTTAGTTACCAGGGGTACCTACGAGCAGTACTTC.

V is TRBV9 and J is TRBJ1-3; a possible D gene is TRBD1 (6 bases). The ends were cut back, 3 bases at V and 3 bases at J, with 13 bases in the middle. The CDR3 contains 15 residues. Germline lookup yields CDR1 SGDLS and CDR2 YYNGEE. In DNA, the CDR3 is TGTGCCAGCAGCGCCCAAGGGGGACTTGGAAACACCATATATTTT. The encoded protein is CASSAQGGLGNTIYF.

The table lists this clone with a count of one. This sample includes further DNA sequences coding for the same CDR3. The rearrangement uses TRBV5-1 and TRBJ2-3; 8 positions match TRBD2. Germline values: CDR1 SGHRS, CDR2 YFSETQ. The CDR3 is made up of 14 amino acids. J was trimmed by 3 bases and V by 2 bases; bases with no gene match: 2. CDR3 nucleotides: TGCGCCAGCAGCTTAGGACTAGCAACAGATACGCAGTATTTT. It translates to CASSLGLATDTQYF. Looking up the rest from reference TRBV5-1 and TRBJ2-3 gives the full variable domain: KAGVTQTPRYLIKTRGQQVTLSCSPISGHRSVSWYQQTPGQGLQFLFEYFSETQRNKGNFPGRFSGRQFSNSRSEMNVSTLELGDSALYLCASSLGLATDTQYFGPGTRLTVL.

In this sample, this clone turned up once. The chain combines TRBV28 with TRBJ2-3; no definite D call. This CDR3 has 15 residues. V dropped 6 bases and J dropped 5 bases, with 18 bases sitting between them. Germline V gene lookup returns CDR1 MDHEN and CDR2 SYDVKM. DNA of the CDR3: TGTGCCAGCAGCCGTCGTGGCGTCCCCTTAGATACGCAGTATTTT. Amino acid sequence: CASSRRGVPLDTQYF.

In this sample, this clone turned up once. The chain recombines TRBV5-6 with TRBJ2-7; TRBD1 matches at 7 bases. The CDR3 loop spans 15 amino acids. After removal of 5 bases from V and 3 bases from J, the junction contained 11 bases not matched to a gene. The germline V gene has CDR1 SGHDT and CDR2 YYEEEE. CDR3 in amino acids: CASSLGTARSYEQYF. In DNA, the CDR3 is TGTGCCAGCAGTCTCGGGACAGCTCGTAGCTACGAGCAGTACTTC.

V is TRBV4-1 and J is TRBJ2-1; 11 positions match TRBD2. CDR3 length: 18 amino acids. Trimming removed 1 base from V and 0 bases from J; junction bases left unmatched: 5. Germline lookup yields CDR1 MGHRA and CDR2 YSYEKL. The CDR3 coding sequence is TGCGCCAGCAGCCAAGGGGTAGCGGGAGGGCCCTCCTACAATGAGCAGTTCTTC. As protein: CASSQGVAGGPSYNEQFF.

The chain's CDR3 is CASSQSTTGSQYF. CDR3 DNA: TGCGCCAGCAGCCAATCGACAACAGGGTCTCAGTACTTC. J is TRBJ2-5 and V is TRBV4-3; D is perhaps TRBD1 (6 bases). Germline CDR1 reads LGHNA; CDR2 reads YSLEER. The CDR3 runs to 13 residues. V was trimmed by 2 bases and J by 11 bases, leaving 15 bases between them.

Worth noting for this clone: Other DNA variants within this sample encode the same CDR3. CDR3 bases: TGCGCCAGCAGCTTGGAAGGGTCCTCTGGAAACACCATATATTTT. Amino acid sequence: CASSLEGSSGNTIYF. This chain uses TRBV5-1 with TRBJ1-3, with no clear D. In germline, CDR1 is SGHRS, CDR2 YFSETQ. V lost 0 bases and J lost 0, with 7 bases in between. This CDR3 is built from 15 residues.

The rearrangement joins TRBV6-5 to TRBJ2-7; D is ambiguous. The V and J ends lost 6 bases and 5 bases respectively, with 11 bases between them. In germline, CDR1 is MNHEY, CDR2 SVGAGI. This CDR3 contains 12 residues. The CDR3 reads CASRRRSHEQYF. Written as DNA, the CDR3 is TGTGCCAGCAGAAGGCGTAGCCACGAGCAGTACTTC.

In regard to this clone: The identical CDR3 is also encoded by other nucleotide sequences in the sample. The V call is TRBV5-1, the J call TRBJ1-5; unclear D gene. Germline V lookup: CDR1 SGHRS, CDR2 YFSETQ. Trimming took off 4 bases at V and 4 bases at J, with 9 bases between the two ends. This CDR3 region has 13 residues. CDR3 in DNA: TGCGCCAGCAGCCTCGGGCCGAATCAGCCCCAGCATTTT. Its protein product is CASSLGPNQPQHF.

The chain couples TRBV9 to TRBJ1-1; TRBD1 is a possible D gene (6 bases). The CDR3 is 13 amino acids. Between the trimmed V and J ends, which lost 5 bases and 2 bases, there was a span of 10 bases. Germline V CDR1 and CDR2: SGDLS, YYNGEE. The CDR3 loop reads CASSGQINTEAFF. CDR3 bases: TGTGCCAGCAGTGGACAGATAAACACTGAAGCTTTCTTT.

V is TRBV7-2 and J is TRBJ1-5; D is possibly TRBD1 (5 bases). Germline V gene sequence: CDR1 SGHTA, CDR2 FQGNSA. The CDR3 contains 14 residues. Trimming took off 2 bases at V and 5 bases at J, with 10 bases between the two ends. CDR3 nucleotides: TGTGCCAGCAGCTTAATGGGAGGGGATCAGCCCCAGCATTTT. Protein: CASSLMGGDQPQHF.

This clone was recorded only once. The rearrangement joins TRBV6-5 to TRBJ1-1, with D possibly being TRBD1 (5 bases). The V gene lost 2 bases and the J gene lost 5 bases, with 12 bases spanning the gap. The CDR3 totals 14 residues. In germline, CDR1 is MNHEY, CDR2 SVGAGI. CDR3 DNA: TGTGCCAGCAGTTACGGAGTGAGGGGAACTGAAGCTTTCTTT. Protein sequence: CASSYGVRGTEAFF.

The chain carries TRBV7-9 and TRBJ2-7, with D possibly matching TRBD1 (5 bases). V gave up 5 bases and J gave up 0 bases, with 14 bases separating them. This CDR3 spans 15 amino acids. CDR1 is SEHNR and CDR2 is FQNEAQ in the germline V gene (reference sequence). CDR3 loop: CASSALTGASYEQYF. The CDR3 DNA follows: TGTGCCAGCAGCGCACTCACAGGAGCCTCCTACGAGCAGTACTTC. Full variable domain (remainder filled in from reference TRBV7-9 and TRBJ2-7): DTGVSQNPRHKITKRGQNVTFRCDPISEHNRLYWYRQTLGQGPEFLTYFQNEAQLEKSRLLSDRFSAERPKGSFSTLEIQRTEQGDSAMYLCASSALTGASYEQYFGPGTRLTVT.

The CDR3 here is CASRHLGQGRENIQYF. Written as DNA, the CDR3 is TGTGCCAGCAGACATCTGGGGCAGGGCCGAGAGAACATTCAGTACTTC. This chain joins TRBV7-9 and TRBJ2-4; D is perhaps TRBD1 (5 bases). The germline CDR1 and CDR2 sequences are SEHNR and FQNEAQ (reference sequence). This CDR3 has 16 residues. V lost 6 bases and J 7 bases, leaving 22 bases between the germline ends. The variable domain in full, completed from reference TRBV7-9 and TRBJ2-4, reads DTGVSQNPRHKITKRGQNVTFRCDPISEHNRLYWYRQTLGQGPEFLTYFQNEAQLEKSRLLSDRFSAERPKGSFSTLEIQRTEQGDSAMYLCASRHLGQGRENIQYFGAGTRLSVL.

In this sample, this clone turned up once. V usage is TRBV28 and J usage is TRBJ2-5; weak D call: TRBD2 (6 bases). Trimming removed 0 bases from V and 4 bases from J, with 12 bases in between. This CDR3 is built from 15 residues. CDR1 MDHEN and CDR2 SYDVKM come from the germline V gene. This chain's CDR3 is CASSLWWQGGETQYF. As DNA, the CDR3 is TGTGCCAGCAGTTTATGGTGGCAGGGAGGAGAGACCCAGTACTTC. The complete variable domain, with remaining parts taken from reference TRBV28 and TRBJ2-5, reads DVKVTQSSRYLVKRTGEKVFLECVQDMDHENMFWYRQDPGLGLRLIYFSYDVKMKEKGDIPEGYSVSREKKERFSLILESASTNQTSMYLCASSLWWQGGETQYFGPGTRLLVL.

The chain employs TRBV2 and TRBJ2-5, with a weak D call TRBD1 (5 bases). The CDR3 length is 11 residues. V lost 8 bases and J lost 1, with 5 bases in between. The germline V gene has CDR1 SNHLY and CDR2 FYNNEI. This chain's CDR3 is CASDSQETQYF. The CDR3 DNA reads TGTGCCAGCGACAGCCAAGAGACCCAGTACTTC.

J is TRBJ1-1 and V is TRBV28, with D unclear. The V end was cut by 10 bases, the J end by 2 bases, with 14 bases between. Germline CDR1 is MDHEN and CDR2 is SYDVKM. This CDR3 is 13 amino acids long. CDR3 nucleotide sequence: TGTGCCACCGACCGGGCAGCCAACACTGAAGCTTTCTTT. Its translation: CATDRAANTEAFF.

Only one count was recorded for this clone. The chain has TRBV5-1 and TRBJ2-5; perhaps TRBD2 as D (6 bases). Trimming took off 0 bases at V and 0 bases at J, with 12 bases between the two ends. From germline, CDR1 is SGHRS and CDR2 YFSETQ. The CDR3 covers 16 residues. The CDR3 sequence is CASSLGTWGDQETQYF. For the CDR3, the DNA is TGCGCCAGCAGCTTGGGGACCTGGGGGGACCAAGAGACCCAGTACTTC.

The chain employs TRBV13 and TRBJ2-3; D is possibly TRBD2 (5 bases). CDR3 length: 15 residues. Germline V gives CDR1 PRHDT, CDR2 FYEKMQ (reference sequence). V gave up 0 bases and J gave up 0 bases, with 7 bases separating them. The chain's CDR3 is CASSLGLESTDTQYF. In DNA form, the CDR3 reads TGTGCCAGCAGCTTAGGACTAGAAAGCACAGATACGCAGTATTTT.

This chain links TRBV13 with TRBJ1-1; no firm D call. Looked up from germline, CDR1 is PRHDT and CDR2 is FYEKMQ (reference sequence). V was cut by 0 bases and J by 1 base, with 6 bases left in between. CDR3 length equals 14 residues. Here the CDR3 reads CASSLGPTNTEAFF. The CDR3, as DNA: TGTGCCAGCAGCTTAGGACCTACGAACACTGAAGCTTTCTTT.

The chain uses TRBV19 and TRBJ2-3; 11 bases are shared with TRBD2. Germline assignment: CDR1 LNHDA and CDR2 SQIVND (reference sequence). V dropped 2 bases and J dropped 5; count of bases not matched to a gene: 6. This CDR3 has 16 amino acids. CDR3 nucleotides: TGTGCCAGTAGTATACCACTAGCGGGAGAGGAAGATACGCAGTATTTT. This sequence encodes CASSIPLAGEEDTQYF.

The rearrangement links TRBV7-2 to TRBJ2-4; D unclear. Germline V lookup: CDR1 SGHTA, CDR2 FQGNSA. V was cut by 3 bases and J by 10 bases, with 13 bases left in between. The CDR3 is 13 amino acids. The CDR3 protein is CASSLGLLGIQYF. CDR3 coding DNA: TGTGCCAGCAGCTTGGGTCTACTTGGGATTCAGTACTTC.

The chain recombines TRBV7-3 with TRBJ2-2; 8 nucleotides match TRBD2. Germline CDR1 SGHTA, CDR2 FQGTGA. After removal of 4 bases from V and 4 bases from J, the junction contained 8 bases not matched to a gene. The CDR3 runs 16 residues. The DNA for the CDR3 is TGTGCCAGCAGCTCCTCAGCGGGAGCGGTCACCGGGGAGCTGTTTTTT. It translates to CASSSSAGAVTGELFF.

The chain recombines TRBV28 with TRBJ1-3, with D possibly being TRBD1 (5 bases). The CDR3 spans 16 residues. The ends were cut back, 8 bases at V and 2 bases at J, with 19 bases in the middle. The germline V gene has CDR1 MDHEN and CDR2 SYDVKM. CDR3 sequence: CASQKWTFTAGNTIYF. The CDR3, as DNA: TGTGCCAGCCAAAAATGGACATTCACCGCTGGAAACACCATATATTTT.